The next 2 T cell receptor beta chains were all read from a single sample in a study of blood T cell repertoires in COVID-19. Assay used: immunoSEQ multiplex PCR; TCRdb lists only in-frame clones, some missing. Of about 300,000 clones detected, 70% to 90% appear once; the ten largest clones hold 6% to 8%. Sequencing was carried out using peripheral blood. The receptors derive from a woman aged 50 to 60 with COVID-19, enrolled during active disease.

The V call is TRBV11-2, the J call TRBJ2-1, with D possibly being TRBD2 (5 bases). The V end lost 3 bases, the J end lost 1 base, and 13 bases lay between the germline ends. Germline assignment: CDR1 SGHAT and CDR2 FQNNGV. The CDR3 has 16 amino acids. In DNA, the CDR3 is TGTGCCAGCAGCTTTCTCCCTACGGGATCCTACAATGAGCAGTTCTTC. It specifies CASSFLPTGSYNEQFF.

The chain links TRBV3-1 (or the pseudogene TRBV3-2) to TRBJ2-1; 8 nucleotides align to TRBD2. Trimming removed 2 bases from V and 3 bases from J; junction bases left unmatched: 6. Germline V gene data show CDR1 as LGHDT and CDR2 as YNNKEL (reference sequence). The CDR3 has 16 residues. CDR3 DNA: TGTGCCAGCAGCCAAAATCAACTAGCGGACTACAATGAGCAGTTCTTC. Protein: CASSQNQLADYNEQFF.